This T cell receptor beta chain was recovered during a study of CD8+CD57+ T cells in acquired aplastic anemia. Overall study context: Roughly 3.2 ug was the average amount of DNA from sorted CD4+ and CD8+ cells.

Germline V gives CDR1 SGHRS, CDR2 YFSETQ. This CDR3 is 16 amino acids long. The template for TCR beta VDJ and CDR3 sequence profiling was genomic DNA. TCRdb independently ran MiXCR on the reads; one entry per CDR3 protein. Of 210,000 or so distinct CDR3 sequences in the sample, 40% to 60% were seen once. Patients included in sequencing had previously demonstrated CD8+CD57+ cell expansion by flow cytometry. This clonotype was picked up a small number of times. Germline and junction disagree at one end, which may indicate a read error. The sequence was collected from a human donor with aplastic anemia. This chain uses TRBV5-1 with TRBJ1-4, with 10 bases lining up with TRBD1. Sequencing was carried out using sorted CD4+, CD8+, or CD8+CD57+ T cells (not recorded which) from PBMCs. CDR3 nucleotides: TGCGCCAGCAGCCGGACAGGGGGACCAACTAGTGAAAAACTGTTTTTT. Translating it yields CASSRTGGPTSEKLFF.